This T cell receptor (beta chain) was captured by sequencing in a study of blood T cells in healthy people across ages. Findings and limits, study-wide: More naive CD4+ cells and higher diversity were found in long-lived than in aged donors.

Points on this clonotype: Its target is not known.

Germline V CDR1 and CDR2: LGHDT, YNNKEL (reference sequence). The CDR3 is 13 amino acids. The V gene lost 4 bases and the J gene lost 3 bases, with 9 bases spanning the gap. Researchers collected ten milliliters of peripheral blood from every single donor. PBMCs numbering at least 6 million were isolated per sample. A J-beta primer mix and a sample-barcoded 5' primer were used in a second PCR of roughly 6 to 12 cycles. TCRdb reanalysed the 5' RACE reads using MiXCR and keeps one entry per CDR3 protein. The table shows about 780,000 distinct CDR3 sequences, with around a quarter occurring only once. These data were likewise used in another study, on T cells of mothers and their children. That report notes: Related and unrelated pairs show similar thymic shaping of TCR recombination output.

What was sequenced was blood. This chain joins TRBV3-1 and TRBJ1-2; D unresolved. The origin of this receptor is a boy aged 5-17 years in good health. The CDR3 region is CASSPERDYGYTF. The CDR3 DNA reads TGTGCCAGCAGCCCGGAGAGGGACTATGGCTACACCTTC.